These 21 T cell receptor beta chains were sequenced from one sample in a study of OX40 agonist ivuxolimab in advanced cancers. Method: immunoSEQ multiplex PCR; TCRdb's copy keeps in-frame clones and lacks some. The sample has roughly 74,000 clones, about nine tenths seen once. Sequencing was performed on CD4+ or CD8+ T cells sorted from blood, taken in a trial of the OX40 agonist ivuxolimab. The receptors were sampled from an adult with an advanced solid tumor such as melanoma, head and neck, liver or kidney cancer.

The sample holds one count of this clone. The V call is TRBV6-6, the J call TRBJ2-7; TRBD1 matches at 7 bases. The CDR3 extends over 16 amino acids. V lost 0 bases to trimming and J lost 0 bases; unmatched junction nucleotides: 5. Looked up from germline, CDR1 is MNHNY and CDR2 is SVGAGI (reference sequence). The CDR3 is CASSYSDRASSYEQYF. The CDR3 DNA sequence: TGTGCCAGCAGTTACTCCGACAGGGCGAGCTCCTACGAGCAGTACTTC.

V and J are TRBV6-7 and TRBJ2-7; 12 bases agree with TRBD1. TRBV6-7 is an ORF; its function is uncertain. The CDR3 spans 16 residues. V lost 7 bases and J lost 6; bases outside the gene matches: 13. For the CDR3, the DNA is TGTGCCAGCAAACGACCGGGACAGGGGGCGCCTACCGAGCAGTACTTC. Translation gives CASKRPGQGAPTEQYF.

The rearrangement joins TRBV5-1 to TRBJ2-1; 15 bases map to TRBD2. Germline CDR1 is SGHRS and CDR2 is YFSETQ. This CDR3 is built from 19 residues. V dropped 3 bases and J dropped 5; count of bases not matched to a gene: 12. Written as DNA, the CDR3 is TGCGCCAGCAGCTGGCCCGGGACTAGCGGGGGGCCGGAAAACAATGAGCAGTTCTTC. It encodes CASSWPGTSGGPENNEQFF.

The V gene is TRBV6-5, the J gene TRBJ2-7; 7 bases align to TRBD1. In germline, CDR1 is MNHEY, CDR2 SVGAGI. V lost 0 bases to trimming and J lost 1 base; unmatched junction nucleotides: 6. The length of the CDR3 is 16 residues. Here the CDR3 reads CASSYSTGSRSYEQYF. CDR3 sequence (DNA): TGTGCCAGCAGTTACTCGACAGGGTCGCGGTCCTACGAGCAGTACTTC.

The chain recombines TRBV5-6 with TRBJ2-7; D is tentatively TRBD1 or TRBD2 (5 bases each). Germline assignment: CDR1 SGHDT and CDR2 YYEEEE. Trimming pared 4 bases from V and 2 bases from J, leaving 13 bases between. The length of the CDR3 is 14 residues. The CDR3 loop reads CASSPGTDTYEQYF. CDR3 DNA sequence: TGTGCCAGCAGCCCCGGGACGGATACCTACGAGCAGTACTTC.

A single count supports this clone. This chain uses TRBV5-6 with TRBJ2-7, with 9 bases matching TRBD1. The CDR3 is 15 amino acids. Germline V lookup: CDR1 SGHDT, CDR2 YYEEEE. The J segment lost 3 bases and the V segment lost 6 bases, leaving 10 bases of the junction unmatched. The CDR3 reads CASNTPDRGDYEQYF. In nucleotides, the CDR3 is TGTGCCAGCAACACTCCGGACAGGGGAGACTACGAGCAGTACTTC.

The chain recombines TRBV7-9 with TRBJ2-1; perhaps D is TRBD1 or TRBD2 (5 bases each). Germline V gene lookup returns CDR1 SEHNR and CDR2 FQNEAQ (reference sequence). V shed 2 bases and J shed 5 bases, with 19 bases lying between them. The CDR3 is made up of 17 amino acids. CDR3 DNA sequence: TGTGCCAGCAGCTTATTTAAGGGATTGGGACGTGACAATGAGCAGTTCTTC. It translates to CASSLFKGLGRDNEQFF.

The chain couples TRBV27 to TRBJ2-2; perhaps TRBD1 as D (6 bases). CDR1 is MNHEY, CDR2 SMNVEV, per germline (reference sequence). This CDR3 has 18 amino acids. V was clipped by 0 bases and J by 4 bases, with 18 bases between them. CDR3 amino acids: CASSLSRTQTGSTGELFF. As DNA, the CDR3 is TGTGCCAGCAGTTTATCGCGGACTCAAACAGGGTCCACCGGGGAGCTGTTTTTT.

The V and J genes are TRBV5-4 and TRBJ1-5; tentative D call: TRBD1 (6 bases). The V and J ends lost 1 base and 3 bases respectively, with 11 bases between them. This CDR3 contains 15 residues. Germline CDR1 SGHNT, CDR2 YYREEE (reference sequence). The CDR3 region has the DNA TGTGCCAGCAGCTTGCAAGGGGGGATCAATCAGCCCCAGCATTTT. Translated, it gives CASSLQGGINQPQHF.

The CDR3 DNA reads TGTGCCAGCAGTTCAAGTCCGGGACTAGCGGGAGGTAGCACAGATACGCAGTATTTT. Amino acid sequence: CASSSSPGLAGGSTDTQYF. The J gene is TRBJ2-3, the V gene TRBV27, with 15 bases aligning to TRBD2. J was trimmed by 0 bases and V by 4 bases; bases with no gene match: 8. The CDR3 has 19 amino acids. CDR1 is MNHEY, CDR2 SMNVEV, per germline (reference sequence).

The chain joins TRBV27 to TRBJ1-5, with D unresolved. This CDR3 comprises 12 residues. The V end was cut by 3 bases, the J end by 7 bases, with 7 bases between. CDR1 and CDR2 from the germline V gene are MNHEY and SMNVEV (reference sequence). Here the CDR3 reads CASSFPGQPQHF. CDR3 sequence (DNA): TGTGCCAGCAGTTTTCCCGGACAGCCCCAGCATTTT.

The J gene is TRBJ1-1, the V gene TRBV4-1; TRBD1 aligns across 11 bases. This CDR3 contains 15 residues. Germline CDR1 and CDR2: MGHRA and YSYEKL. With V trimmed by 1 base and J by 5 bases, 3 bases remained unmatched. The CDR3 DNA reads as TGCGCCAGCAGCCAAGCCGGGACAGGGGGAACTGAAGCTTTCTTT. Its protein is CASSQAGTGGTEAFF.

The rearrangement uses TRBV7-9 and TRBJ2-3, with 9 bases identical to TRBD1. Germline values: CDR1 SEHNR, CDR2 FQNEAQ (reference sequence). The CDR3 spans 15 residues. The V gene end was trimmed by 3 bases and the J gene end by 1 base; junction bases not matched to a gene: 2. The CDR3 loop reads CASSFTGGGTDTQYF. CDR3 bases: TGTGCCAGCAGCTTTACAGGGGGCGGCACAGATACGCAGTATTTT. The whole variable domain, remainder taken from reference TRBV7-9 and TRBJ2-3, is DTGVSQNPRHKITKRGQNVTFRCDPISEHNRLYWYRQTLGQGPEFLTYFQNEAQLEKSRLLSDRFSAERPKGSFSTLEIQRTEQGDSAMYLCASSFTGGGTDTQYFGPGTRLTVL.

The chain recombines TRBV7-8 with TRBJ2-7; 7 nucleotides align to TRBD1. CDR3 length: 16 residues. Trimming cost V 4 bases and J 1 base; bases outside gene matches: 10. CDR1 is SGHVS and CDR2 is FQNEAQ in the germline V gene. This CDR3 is CASSWVTGEKSYEQYF. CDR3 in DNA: TGTGCCAGCAGCTGGGTAACAGGGGAGAAGTCCTACGAGCAGTACTTC.

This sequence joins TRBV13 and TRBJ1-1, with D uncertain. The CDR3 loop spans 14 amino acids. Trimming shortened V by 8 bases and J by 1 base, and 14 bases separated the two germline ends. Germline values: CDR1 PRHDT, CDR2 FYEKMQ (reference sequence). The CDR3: CASPRAETNTEAFF. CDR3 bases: TGTGCCAGCCCCCGTGCGGAGACGAACACTGAAGCTTTCTTT.

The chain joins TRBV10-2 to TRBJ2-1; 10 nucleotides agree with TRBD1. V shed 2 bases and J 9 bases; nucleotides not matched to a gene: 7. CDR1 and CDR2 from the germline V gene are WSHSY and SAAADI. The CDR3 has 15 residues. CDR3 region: CASSEPGQGSCEQFF. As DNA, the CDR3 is TGCGCCAGCAGTGAGCCGGGACAGGGGTCTTGTGAGCAGTTCTTC.

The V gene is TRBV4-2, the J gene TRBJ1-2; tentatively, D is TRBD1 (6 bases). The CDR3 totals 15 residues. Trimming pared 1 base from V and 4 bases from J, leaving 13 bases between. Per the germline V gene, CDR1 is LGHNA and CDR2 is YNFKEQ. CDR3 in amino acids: CASSQGQGTFYGYTF. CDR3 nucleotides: TGTGCCAGCAGCCAAGGGCAGGGGACCTTCTATGGCTACACCTTC.

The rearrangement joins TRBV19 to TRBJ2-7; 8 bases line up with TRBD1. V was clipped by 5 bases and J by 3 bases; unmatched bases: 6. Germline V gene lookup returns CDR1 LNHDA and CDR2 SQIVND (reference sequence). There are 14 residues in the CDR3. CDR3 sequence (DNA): TGTGCCAGTAGTGTTGGGACAGGCTTCTACGAGCAGTACTTC. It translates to CASSVGTGFYEQYF.

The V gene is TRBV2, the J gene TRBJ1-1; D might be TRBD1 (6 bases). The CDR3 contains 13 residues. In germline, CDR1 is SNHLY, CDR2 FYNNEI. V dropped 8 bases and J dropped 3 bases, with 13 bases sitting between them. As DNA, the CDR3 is TGTGCCAGCGGGGGGAGGGGGTACACTGAAGCTTTCTTT. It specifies CASGGRGYTEAFF.

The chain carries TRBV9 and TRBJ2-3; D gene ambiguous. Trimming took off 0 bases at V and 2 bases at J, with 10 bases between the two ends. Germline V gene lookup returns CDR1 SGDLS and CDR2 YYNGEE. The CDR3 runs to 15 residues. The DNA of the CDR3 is TGTGCCAGCAGCGTAGTCGGAACCGCCACAGATACGCAGTATTTT. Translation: CASSVVGTATDTQYF.

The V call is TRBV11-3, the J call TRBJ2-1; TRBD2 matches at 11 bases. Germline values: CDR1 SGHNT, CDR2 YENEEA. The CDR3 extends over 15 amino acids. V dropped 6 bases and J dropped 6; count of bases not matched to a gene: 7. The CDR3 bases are TGTGCCAGCAGTTTATTAGCGGGGGGGCCCAATGAGCAGTTCTTC. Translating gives CASSLLAGGPNEQFF.